This note documents a single TCR beta chain sequence. TCRdb redid the calling of the 5' RACE reads with MiXCR, one entry per CDR3 protein. This sample yields fewer than 450,000 distinct CDR3 sequences, of which more than 25% are seen a single time; roughly 6.1% belongs to the top ten. The source of the sample is a study of identical twins' blood T cells. The clonotype comes from a woman between 18 and 49 years old in good health. The sequenced sample consisted of PBMCs.

The CDR3, as DNA: TGTGCCAGCGCTTCGTTAGAGCCCTATGGCTACACCTTC. It translates to CASASLEPYGYTF. The J gene is TRBJ1-2, the V gene TRBV6-2 or TRBV6-3; D uncertain. Trimming stripped 8 bases from V and 4 bases from J, with 14 bases between. The CDR3 contains 13 residues. Germline V CDR1 and CDR2: MNHEY, SVGEGT.